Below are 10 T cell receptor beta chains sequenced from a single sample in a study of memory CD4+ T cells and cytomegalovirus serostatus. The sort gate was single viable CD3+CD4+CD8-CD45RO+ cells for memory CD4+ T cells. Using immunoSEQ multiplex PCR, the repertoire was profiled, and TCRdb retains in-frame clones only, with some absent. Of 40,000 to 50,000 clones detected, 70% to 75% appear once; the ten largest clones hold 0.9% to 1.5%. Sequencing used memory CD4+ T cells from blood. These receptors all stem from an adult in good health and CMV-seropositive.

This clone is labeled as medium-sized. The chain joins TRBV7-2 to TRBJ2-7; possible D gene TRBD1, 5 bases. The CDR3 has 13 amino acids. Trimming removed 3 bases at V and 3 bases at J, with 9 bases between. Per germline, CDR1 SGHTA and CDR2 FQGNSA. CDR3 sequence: CASSFSQGYEQYF. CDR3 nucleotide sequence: TGTGCCAGCAGCTTCAGTCAGGGCTACGAGCAGTACTTC.

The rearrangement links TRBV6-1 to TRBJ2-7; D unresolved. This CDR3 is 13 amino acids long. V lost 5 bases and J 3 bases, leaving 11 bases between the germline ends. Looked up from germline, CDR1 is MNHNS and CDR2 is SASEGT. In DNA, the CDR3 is TGTGCCAGCAGTCGGGTGATAGACTACGAGCAGTACTTC. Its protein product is CASSRVIDYEQYF.

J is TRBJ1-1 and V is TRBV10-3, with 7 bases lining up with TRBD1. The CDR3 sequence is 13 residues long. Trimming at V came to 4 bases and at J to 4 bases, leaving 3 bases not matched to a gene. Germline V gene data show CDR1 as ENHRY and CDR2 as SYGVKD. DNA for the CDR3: TGTGCCATCAGTGCGTCAGGGGGCACTGAAGCTTTCTTT. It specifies CAISASGGTEAFF.

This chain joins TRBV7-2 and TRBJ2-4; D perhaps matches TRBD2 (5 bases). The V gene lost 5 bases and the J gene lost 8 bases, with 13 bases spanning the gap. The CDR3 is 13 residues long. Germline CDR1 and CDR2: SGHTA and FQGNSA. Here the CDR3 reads CASSLGRGDIQYF. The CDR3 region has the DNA TGTGCCAGCAGCCTAGGACGGGGTGACATTCAGTACTTC.

This chain's CDR3 is CASTVGREAKLFF. CDR3 coding DNA: TGTGCCAGCACCGTCGGACGGGAGGCTAAACTGTTTTTT. The chain links TRBV2 to TRBJ1-4; unclear D gene. This CDR3 is built from 13 residues. Trimming stripped 7 bases from V and 11 bases from J, with 17 bases between. CDR1 SNHLY and CDR2 FYNNEI come from the germline V gene.

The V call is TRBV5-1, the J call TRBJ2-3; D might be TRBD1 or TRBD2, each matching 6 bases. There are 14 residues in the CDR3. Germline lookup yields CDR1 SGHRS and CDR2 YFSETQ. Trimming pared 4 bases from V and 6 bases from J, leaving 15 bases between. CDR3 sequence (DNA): TGCGCCAGCAGCCTATCAACGGGGGCGGATACGCAGTATTTT. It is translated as CASSLSTGADTQYF.

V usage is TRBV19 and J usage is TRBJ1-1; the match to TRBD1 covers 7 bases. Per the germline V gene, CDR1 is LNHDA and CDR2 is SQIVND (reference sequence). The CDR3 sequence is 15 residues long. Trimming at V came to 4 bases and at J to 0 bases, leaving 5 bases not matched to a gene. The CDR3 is CASSTGGGLNTEAFF. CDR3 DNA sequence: TGTGCCAGTAGTACCGGAGGGGGCTTGAACACTGAAGCTTTCTTT.

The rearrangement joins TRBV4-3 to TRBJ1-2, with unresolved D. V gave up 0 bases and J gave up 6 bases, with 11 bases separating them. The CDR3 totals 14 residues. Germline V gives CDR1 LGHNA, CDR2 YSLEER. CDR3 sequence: CASSQDQADDGYTF. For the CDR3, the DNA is TGCGCCAGCAGCCAAGATCAGGCTGATGATGGCTACACCTTC.

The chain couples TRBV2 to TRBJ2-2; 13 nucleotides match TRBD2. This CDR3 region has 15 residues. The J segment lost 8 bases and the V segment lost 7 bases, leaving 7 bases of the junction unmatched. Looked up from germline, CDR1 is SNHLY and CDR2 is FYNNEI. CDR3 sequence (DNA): TGTGCCAGCAACCTCGGGACTAGCGGGGCGGGGGAGCTGTTTTTT. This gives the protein CASNLGTSGAGELFF.

DNA of the CDR3: TGTGCCAGCAGTATTCGGGTGGGGACACCCCTCCACTTT. Protein: CASSIRVGTPLHF. The chain has TRBV27 and TRBJ1-6; no definite D call. CDR3 length equals 13 residues. Per germline, CDR1 MNHEY and CDR2 SMNVEV (reference sequence). V shed 5 bases and J shed 11 bases, with 13 bases lying between them.